The 7 T cell receptor beta chains below come from one sample, sequenced in a study of OX40 agonist ivuxolimab in advanced cancers. Produced via immunoSEQ multiplex PCR; TCRdb's table is partial and in-frame only. The data contain about 73,000 clones, 70% to 90% of them singletons. The material sequenced was CD4+ or CD8+ T cells sorted from blood, taken in a trial of the OX40 agonist ivuxolimab. The receptors stem from an adult with an advanced solid tumor such as melanoma, head and neck, liver or kidney cancer.

V is TRBV27 and J is TRBJ1-3, with D hard to call. Trimming took 2 bases from V and 8 from J, leaving 16 bases between them. Germline V gene data show CDR1 as MNHEY and CDR2 as SMNVEV (reference sequence). The CDR3 contains 15 residues. The CDR3: CASSLSGGSWDTIYF. The CDR3 nucleotides read TGTGCCAGCAGTTTAAGCGGAGGGTCGTGGGACACCATATATTTT.

A word on this clone: Other nucleotide sequences in the sample specify the same CDR3. The V gene is TRBV6-5, the J gene TRBJ2-1, with D possibly TRBD1 on 6 matching bases. The length of the CDR3 is 12 residues. Germline CDR1 is MNHEY and CDR2 is SVGAGI. V was clipped by 4 bases and J by 7 bases, with 8 bases between them. CDR3 loop: CASSSTGNEQFF. CDR3 bases: TGTGCCAGCAGTTCTACAGGGAATGAGCAGTTCTTC.

This chain links TRBV10-3 with TRBJ2-2; TRBD1 matches at 7 bases. Germline loops: CDR1 ENHRY, CDR2 SYGVKD. Unmatched junction bases numbered 6, after V lost 6 bases and J lost 5 bases. CDR3 length: 14 amino acids. CDR3 DNA sequence: TGTGCCATCAGGAGTTCGACAGGGACCGGGGAGCTGTTTTTT. It specifies CAIRSSTGTGELFF.

This chain links TRBV7-2 with TRBJ2-5; 13 bases match TRBD2. CDR1 and CDR2 from the germline V gene are SGHTA and FQGNSA. The CDR3 has 15 amino acids. Germline trimming cut 3 bases from V and 4 bases from J; bases unmatched to any gene: 2. The CDR3 reads CASSFGTSGVETQYF. CDR3 nucleotide sequence: TGTGCCAGCAGCTTCGGGACTAGCGGGGTAGAGACCCAGTACTTC.

This chain joins TRBV27 and TRBJ2-7, with 15 nucleotides matching TRBD2. CDR1 is MNHEY, CDR2 SMNVEV, per germline (reference sequence). The CDR3 is 15 residues long. Germline trimming cut 5 bases from V and 3 bases from J; bases unmatched to any gene: 2. CDR3 bases: TGTGCCAGCAGTGGGACTAGCGGGAGGATCTACGAGCAGTACTTC. Protein product: CASSGTSGRIYEQYF.

The chain employs TRBV4-1 and TRBJ2-1; D uncertain. Germline assignment: CDR1 MGHRA and CDR2 YSYEKL. The length of the CDR3 is 15 residues. Trimming pared 0 bases from V and 4 bases from J, leaving 10 bases between. CDR3 sequence reads: CASSQDLGSYNEQFF. CDR3 nucleotides: TGCGCCAGCAGCCAAGATTTGGGTTCGTACAATGAGCAGTTCTTC.

V is TRBV10-3 and J is TRBJ2-7, with D tentatively TRBD1 (6 bases). Per germline, CDR1 ENHRY and CDR2 SYGVKD. The CDR3 runs 13 residues. V shed 4 bases and J shed 2 bases, with 9 bases lying between them. The CDR3 region is CAISVEGAYEQYF. The CDR3 DNA reads as TGTGCCATCAGTGTAGAGGGGGCCTACGAGCAGTACTTC.